Included here is one TCR beta chain sequence, with context. Its antigen is unknown. The V end lost 3 bases, the J end lost 4 bases, and 12 bases lay between the germline ends. From germline, CDR1 is SGDLS and CDR2 YYNGEE. The CDR3 length is 14 residues. These data belong to a study of early T cells in non-severe SARS-CoV-2 infection. In the study overall: Sequenced material consisted of bulk RNA (from unsorted whole blood), and chains were unpaired.

Unique molecular identifiers (one per individual cDNA molecule) were attached. TCRdb re-called the 5' RACE reads with MiXCR, one entry per CDR3 protein. This sample has 56,000 or so distinct CDR3 sequences, with 10% found just once. Study-wide findings and caveats: VDJdb-based annotation leaned toward anti-spike CD8 responses and missed private and CD4 specificities.

This receptor was obtained from an adult who was a healthcare worker with PCR-confirmed SARS-CoV-2 infection or an uninfected control (not recorded which). The sequenced material came from whole blood. This chain joins TRBV9 and TRBJ2-3, with a tentative D call TRBD2 (6 bases). The CDR3 DNA sequence: TGTGCCAGCAGCGGACTAGGGTTTGCAGATACGCAGTATTTT. Amino acids: CASSGLGFADTQYF.